Listed below are T cell receptor beta chains from one sample, sequenced in a study of blood T cell repertoires in COVID-19. Generated by immunoSEQ multiplex PCR, the TCRdb table keeps only in-frame clones and is missing some. The sample contains roughly 70,000 clones, around 86% of which appear only once. Specimen: peripheral blood. Receptors were obtained from a woman aged 80 or over with active or convalescent COVID-19. The CDR3 runs from the conserved cysteine through the conserved F or W. The order of the fields is CDR3 length, D gene, J gene, clone size, V gene, CDR3 protein, CDR3 DNA. D genes are given only for firm matches. Clone sizes are given selectively: once, few, many, or a class where the clone is expanded.

>15|.|TRBJ1-5|.|TRBV30
CAWSVSGHSNQPQHF
TGTGCCTGGAGTGTATCCGGTCATAGCAATCAGCCCCAGCATTTT
>14|.|TRBJ2-1|.|TRBV10-1
CASSGLVRENEQFF
TGCGCCAGCAGTGGTTTAGTACGGGAGAATGAGCAGTTCTTC
>15|TRBD1|TRBJ2-7|.|TRBV24-1
CATSDRQGDPHEQYF
TGTGCCACCAGTGACCGACAGGGGGACCCCCACGAGCAGTACTTC
>15|.|TRBJ1-2|once|TRBV6-6
CASMNSVAASYGYTF
TGTGCCAGCATGAACTCGGTCGCAGCTAGCTATGGCTACACCTTC
>14|.|TRBJ2-1|few|TRBV3-1/TRBV3-2
CASGNRSSYNEQFF
TGTGCCAGCGGAAACAGGAGCTCCTACAATGAGCAGTTCTTC
>13|.|TRBJ2-7|.|TRBV5-1
CASSPGEVYEQYF
TGCGCCAGCAGTCCCGGGGAAGTTTACGAGCAGTACTTC
>15|TRBD1|TRBJ2-5|.|TRBV7-2
CASSRDSLIQETQYF
TGTGCCAGCAGCCGGGACAGTTTAATCCAAGAGACCCAGTACTTC
>12|.|TRBJ1-5|.|TRBV3-1/TRBV3-2
CASSQGTEAQHF
TGTGCCAGCAGCCAAGGGACAGAGGCCCAGCATTTT
>18|.|TRBJ2-5|.|TRBV11-2
CASSLFDRGDNRRGTQYF
TGTGCCAGCAGCTTATTTGATAGGGGCGATAATCGACGAGGGACCCAGTACTTC
>16|.|TRBJ1-1|.|TRBV4-3
CASSQDRGDWNTEAFF
TGCGCCAGCAGCCAAGATAGAGGGGACTGGAACACTGAAGCTTTCTTT
>14|TRBD1|TRBJ1-1|.|TRBV6-2/TRBV6-3
CASSQQGARTEAFF
TGTGCCAGCAGCCAACAGGGGGCAAGGACTGAAGCTTTCTTT
>13|TRBD1|TRBJ1-2|.|TRBV20-1
CSASGGGHYGYTF
TGCAGTGCTAGTGGAGGGGGCCACTATGGCTACACCTTC
>16|TRBD1|TRBJ1-2|.|TRBV18
CASSPNPTGRDYGYTF
TGTGCCAGCTCACCGAACCCGACAGGGCGTGACTATGGCTACACCTTC
>14|TRBD1|TRBJ1-2|.|TRBV28
CASRIQGANYGYTF
TGTGCCAGCAGAATACAGGGGGCTAACTATGGCTACACCTTC
>13|TRBD1|TRBJ1-1|once|TRBV29-1
CSGRTGGNTEAFF
TGCAGCGGACGTACAGGGGGGAACACTGAAGCTTTCTTT
>12|TRBD1|TRBJ2-1|.|TRBV19
CASREQQGWQFF
TGTGCCAGTAGAGAGCAACAGGGGTGGCAGTTCTTC
>15|TRBD1|TRBJ1-4|.|TRBV5-8
CASSFGTGVGEKLFF
TGTGCCAGCAGCTTCGGGACAGGGGTAGGGGAAAAACTGTTTTTT
>15|.|TRBJ1-4|.|TRBV11-2
CASSLGRAGNEKLFF
TGTGCCAGCAGCTTAGGACGAGCAGGGAATGAAAAACTGTTTTTT
>15|.|TRBJ1-5|.|TRBV28
CASSSAQYSNQPQHF
TGTGCCAGCAGTTCCGCTCAGTATAGCAATCAGCCCCAGCATTTT
>16|TRBD1|TRBJ1-5|.|TRBV28
CASSTPLRDRGQPQHF
TGTGCCAGCAGTACTCCCCTCCGGGACAGGGGTCAGCCCCAGCATTTT
>14|.|TRBJ2-1|.|TRBV5-1
CASSSNPGVGEQFF
TGCGCCAGCAGCTCAAATCCAGGGGTTGGTGAGCAGTTCTTC
>16|TRBD1|TRBJ2-3|once|TRBV5-6
CASSSMTGPSTDTQYF
TGTGCCAGCAGCTCAATGACAGGGCCTAGCACAGATACGCAGTATTTT
>15|.|TRBJ1-4|.|TRBV7-9
CASSNGEATNEKLFF
TGTGCCAGCAGCAACGGGGAAGCGACTAATGAAAAACTGTTTTTT
>16|TRBD1|TRBJ1-6|.|TRBV5-1
CASTPSGTGGNSPLHF
TGCGCCAGCACCCCCTCCGGGACAGGGGGTAATTCACCCCTCCACTTT
>13|.|TRBJ2-2|.|TRBV28
CASRGGNTGELFF
TGTGCCAGCAGAGGGGGGAACACCGGGGAGCTGTTTTTT
>13|.|TRBJ1-1|.|TRBV11-3
CASSVGSDTEAFF
TGTGCCAGCAGTGTAGGGAGTGACACTGAAGCTTTCTTT
>11|.|TRBJ1-2|.|TRBV25-1
CASSYSYGYTF
TGTGCCAGCAGCTACAGTTATGGCTACACCTTC
>15|.|TRBJ2-3|.|TRBV5-5
CASSLFLDFTDTQYF
TGTGCCAGCAGCTTGTTTTTGGACTTCACAGATACGCAGTATTTT
>12|.|TRBJ2-3|.|TRBV6-5
CASSLGTDTQYF
TGTGCCAGCAGCCTAGGCACAGATACGCAGTATTTT
>15|.|TRBJ1-6|.|TRBV5-4
CASSLDAAESSPLHF
TGTGCCAGCAGCTTGGATGCGGCTGAGAGTTCACCCCTCCACTTT
>16|.|TRBJ2-3|.|TRBV5-4
CASSFNRPGGTDTQYF
TGTGCCAGCAGCTTTAACAGGCCGGGGGGCACAGATACGCAGTATTTT
>15|TRBD1|TRBJ1-1|.|TRBV28
CASSFSGGADTEAFF
TGTGCCAGCAGTTTTTCAGGGGGCGCGGACACTGAAGCTTTCTTT
>14|.|TRBJ2-2|.|TRBV7-2
CASSLSLPAGELFF
TGTGCCAGCAGCTTAAGTTTGCCAGCCGGGGAGCTGTTTTTT
>10|.|TRBJ1-2|once|TRBV6-5
CASSSGGYTF
TGTGCCAGCAGCTCGGGGGGCTACACCTTC
>15|.|TRBJ2-2|.|TRBV7-9
CASRPPGGATGELFF
TGTGCCAGCAGACCCCCGGGGGGCGCGACCGGGGAGCTGTTTTTT
>15|.|TRBJ2-3|.|TRBV7-8
CASSLVDRLTDTQYF
TGTGCCAGCAGCTTGGTTGACAGACTCACAGATACGCAGTATTTT
>13|TRBD1|TRBJ1-1|.|TRBV5-5
CASRRDSNTEAFF
TGTGCCAGCAGACGGGACAGTAACACTGAAGCTTTCTTT
>12|.|TRBJ2-4|.|TRBV11-2
CASSLEGGIQYF
TGTGCCAGCAGCTTAGAGGGAGGCATTCAGTACTTC
>14|.|TRBJ1-1|.|TRBV27
CASSFGGVDTEAFF
TGTGCCAGCAGTTTTGGGGGGGTGGACACTGAAGCTTTCTTT
>10|.|TRBJ2-7|few|TRBV11-2
CASSQYEQYF
TGTGCCAGCAGCCAATACGAGCAGTACTTC
>13|.|TRBJ1-2|.|TRBV12-5
CASGSFSVEGYTF
TGTGCTAGTGGGTCCTTTTCGGTTGAGGGCTACACCTTC
>13|.|TRBJ1-5|.|TRBV6-6
CASRLDSNQPQHF
TGTGCCAGCAGGCTAGATAGCAATCAGCCCCAGCATTTT
>15|TRBD1|TRBJ1-5|.|TRBV13
CASSLSRDRNQPQHF
TGTGCCAGCAGCTTGTCCCGGGACAGGAATCAGCCCCAGCATTTT
>14|TRBD1|TRBJ1-1|few|TRBV11-3
CASSLGGTGSEAFF
TGTGCCAGCAGCTTGGGGGGGACAGGGAGTGAAGCTTTCTTT
>17|TRBD1|TRBJ1-1|.|TRBV3-1/TRBV3-2
CASSQEAGSNRGTEAFF
TGTGCCAGCAGCCAAGAGGCCGGATCTAACAGGGGCACTGAAGCTTTCTTT
>15|TRBD1|TRBJ2-7|.|TRBV30
CAWSAGTGGSYEQYF
TGTGCCTGGAGTGCTGGGACAGGGGGCTCCTACGAGCAGTACTTC
>16|.|TRBJ1-2|.|TRBV7-3
CASSLNQARAGYGYTF
TGTGCCAGCAGCTTAAACCAAGCCAGGGCCGGCTATGGCTACACCTTC
>13|TRBD1|TRBJ1-1|.|TRBV6-5
CASIKGASTEAFF
TGTGCCAGCATTAAGGGGGCGAGTACTGAAGCTTTCTTT
>14|.|TRBJ1-1|.|TRBV28
CASSPSRVNTEAFF
TGTGCCAGCAGTCCTTCGCGGGTCAACACTGAAGCTTTCTTT
>15|.|TRBJ2-7|.|TRBV27
CASSLGRSGAYEQYF
TGTGCCAGCAGTTTGGGAAGATCCGGGGCCTACGAGCAGTACTTC
>15|.|TRBJ2-7|.|TRBV2
CASSGLGRDSNEQYF
TGTGCCAGCAGTGGTTTGGGCCGGGACTCTAACGAGCAGTACTTC
>13|.|TRBJ2-3|once|TRBV19
CASSTQGTDTQYF
TGTGCCAGTAGTACACAGGGCACAGATACGCAGTATTTT
>16|TRBD1|TRBJ1-4|.|TRBV5-5
CASSLGGGSTNEKLFF
TGTGCCAGCAGCTTAGGGGGCGGCTCAACTAATGAAAAACTGTTTTTT
>17|.|TRBJ1-5|.|TRBV19
CASSIPFWQGQNQPQHF
TGTGCCAGTAGTATACCATTTTGGCAGGGTCAAAATCAGCCCCAGCATTTT
>13|.|TRBJ2-1|.|TRBV5-3
CARSLGQNNEQFF
TGTGCCAGAAGCTTGGGACAGAACAATGAGCAGTTCTTC
>13|TRBD1|TRBJ1-1|.|TRBV29-1
CSVGDRGDTEAFF
TGCAGCGTTGGTGACAGGGGTGACACTGAAGCTTTCTTT
>15|TRBD1|TRBJ1-6|few|TRBV5-1
CASSLEGQYNSPLHF
TGCGCCAGCAGCTTGGAGGGACAGTATAATTCACCCCTCCACTTT
>15|TRBD2|TRBJ2-5|.|TRBV11-2
CASSFIAGGQETQYF
TGTGCCAGCAGCTTTATAGCGGGGGGCCAAGAGACCCAGTACTTC